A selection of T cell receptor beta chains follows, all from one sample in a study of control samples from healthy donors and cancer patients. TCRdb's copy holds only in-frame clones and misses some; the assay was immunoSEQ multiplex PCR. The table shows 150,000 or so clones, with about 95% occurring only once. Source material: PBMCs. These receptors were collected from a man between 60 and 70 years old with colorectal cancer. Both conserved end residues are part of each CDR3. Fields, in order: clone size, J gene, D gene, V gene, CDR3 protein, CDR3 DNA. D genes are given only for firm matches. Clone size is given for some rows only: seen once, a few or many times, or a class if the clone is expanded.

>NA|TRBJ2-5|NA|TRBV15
CATSRTGTARDQYF
TGTGCCACCAGCCGGACCGGGACTGCCAGAGACCAGTACTTC
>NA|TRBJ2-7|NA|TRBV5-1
CASSLEQAYEQYF
TGCGCCAGCAGCTTGGAGCAGGCCTACGAGCAGTACTTC
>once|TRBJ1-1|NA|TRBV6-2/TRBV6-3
CASSYGYRERNTEAFF
TGTGCCAGCAGTTACGGGTACAGGGAACGGAACACTGAAGCTTTCTTT
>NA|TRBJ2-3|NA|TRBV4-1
CASSQDRDSGSTDTQYF
TGCGCCAGCAGCCAAGATCGGGATAGCGGAAGCACAGATACGCAGTATTTT
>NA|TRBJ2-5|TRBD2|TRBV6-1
CASSEVLAGGGETQYF
TGTGCCAGCAGTGAAGTCTTAGCGGGGGGCGGAGAGACCCAGTACTTC
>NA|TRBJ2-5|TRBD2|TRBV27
CASSFRTSGETQYF
TGTGCCAGCAGTTTCCGGACTAGCGGGGAGACCCAGTACTTC
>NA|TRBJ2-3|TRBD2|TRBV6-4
CASSTSGGPDTQYF
TGTGCCAGCAGTACCAGCGGGGGTCCAGATACGCAGTATTTT
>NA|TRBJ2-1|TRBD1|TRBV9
CASSVGQGADYNEQFF
TGTGCCAGCAGCGTAGGACAGGGGGCGGACTACAATGAGCAGTTCTTC
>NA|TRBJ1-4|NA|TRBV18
CASSPSPGGAGGKKLFF
TGTGCCAGCTCGCCCTCCCCCGGGGGGGCGGGGGGGAAAAAACTGTTTTTT
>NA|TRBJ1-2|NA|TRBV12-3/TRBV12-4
CASSLRALGGYTF
TGTGCCAGCAGTCTCCGGGCGCTTGGTGGCTACACCTTC
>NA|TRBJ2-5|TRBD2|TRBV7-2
CASSQRPGGVTQYF
TGTGCCAGCAGCCAGCGTCCCGGGGGGGTGACCCAGTACTTC
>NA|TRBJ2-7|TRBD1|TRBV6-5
CASSYTRPRQGKGQYF
TGTGCCAGCAGTTACACACGTCCAAGACAGGGAAAAGGGCAGTACTTC
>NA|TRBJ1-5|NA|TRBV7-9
CASSLGGDYQPQHF
TGTGCCAGCAGCTTAGGAGGTGATTATCAGCCCCAGCATTTT
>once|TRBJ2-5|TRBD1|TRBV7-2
CASSSGTGGVETQYF
TGTGCCAGCAGCAGCGGGACAGGGGGCGTAGAGACCCAGTACTTC
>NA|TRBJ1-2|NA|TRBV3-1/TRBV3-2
CASSQDHFEGYYGYTF
TGTGCCAGCAGCCAAGATCATTTCGAGGGATACTATGGCTACACCTTC
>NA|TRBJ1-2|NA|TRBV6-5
CASSSPGKGDDGYTF
TGTGCCAGCAGCTCCCCCGGTAAGGGGGATGATGGCTACACCTTC
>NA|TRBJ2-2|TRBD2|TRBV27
CASSSSGGAGTGELFF
TGTGCCAGCAGTTCTAGCGGGGGGGCCGGCACCGGGGAGCTGTTTTTT
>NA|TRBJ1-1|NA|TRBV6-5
CASTDIHGTEAFF
TGTGCCAGCACGGACATCCATGGCACTGAAGCTTTCTTT
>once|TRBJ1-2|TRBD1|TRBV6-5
CASSFSDREARGYTF
TGTGCCAGCAGTTTCTCGGACAGGGAGGCTCGGGGCTACACCTTC
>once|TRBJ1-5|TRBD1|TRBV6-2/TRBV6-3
CASSGTGGAGLGNQPQHF
TGTGCCAGCAGTGGGACAGGGGGCGCCGGTTTGGGCAATCAGCCCCAGCATTTT
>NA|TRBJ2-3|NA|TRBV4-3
CASSQDPLAPDTQYF
TGCGCCAGCAGCCAAGATCCCCTAGCCCCAGATACGCAGTATTTT
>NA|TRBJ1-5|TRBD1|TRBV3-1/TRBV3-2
CASSDRGSNQPQHF
TGTGCCAGCAGCGACAGGGGGAGCAATCAGCCCCAGCATTTT
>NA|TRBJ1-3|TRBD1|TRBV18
CASSLSPSGQAGNTIYF
TGTGCCAGCTCACTAAGCCCTTCCGGACAGGCTGGAAACACCATATATTTT
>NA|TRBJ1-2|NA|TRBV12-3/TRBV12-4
CASSGQPNYGYTF
TGTGCCAGCAGTGGACAGCCTAACTATGGCTACACCTTC
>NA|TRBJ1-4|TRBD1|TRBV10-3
CAIRGGDSATNEKLFF
TGTGCCATCAGGGGGGGGGACAGTGCAACTAATGAAAAACTGTTTTTT
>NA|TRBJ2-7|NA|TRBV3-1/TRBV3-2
CASSQDSAHRSTGEQYF
TGTGCCAGCAGCCAAGATTCCGCGCATCGCTCTACGGGCGAGCAGTACTTC
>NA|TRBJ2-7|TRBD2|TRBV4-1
CASSQDRTSDRHEQYF
TGCGCCAGCAGCCAAGACAGGACTAGCGATCGCCACGAGCAGTACTTC
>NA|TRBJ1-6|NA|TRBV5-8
CASSLKGLGSGSPLHF
TGTGCCAGCAGCTTGAAAGGGTTAGGATCCGGCTCACCCCTCCACTTT
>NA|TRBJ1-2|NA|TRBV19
CASTNWAAVSNYGYTF
TGTGCCAGTACCAACTGGGCGGCAGTTTCTAACTATGGCTACACCTTC
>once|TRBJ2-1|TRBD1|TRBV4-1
CASSQEPGQGLDEQFF
TGCGCCAGCAGCCAAGAACCGGGACAGGGGCTAGATGAGCAGTTCTTC